A single sample is the source of the 20 T cell receptor beta chains below, sequenced in a study of blood T cells in healthy people across ages. Sample-barcoded 5' priming and a J-beta primer mix drove a second PCR of 7 to 11 cycles. One entry per CDR3 protein, called by TCRdb with MiXCR from the 5' RACE reads. Among some 890,000 distinct CDR3 sequences listed, 25% to 35% were seen once. This sample also belongs to another study, concerning T cells of mothers and their children.

Specimen: blood. All receptors come from a woman aged 40 to 49 in good health.

This clonotype was found a few times. CDR3: CASRPGLAGAYEQYF. The CDR3 DNA reads as TGTGCCAGCAGGCCCGGACTAGCGGGGGCCTACGAGCAGTACTTC. The V and J genes are TRBV2 and TRBJ2-7; 13 nucleotides line up with TRBD2. The CDR3 is 15 amino acids. After removal of 6 bases from V and 2 bases from J, the junction contained 4 bases not matched to a gene. Per the germline V gene, CDR1 is SNHLY and CDR2 is FYNNEI.

Concerning this clonotype itself: This may be a read error: a much more frequent sequence differs by one nucleotide. This sequence joins TRBV30 and TRBJ2-7; the D is unclear. V lost 1 base, J lost 2 bases, and 3 bases lay in between. CDR3 length equals 11 residues. The germline V gene has CDR1 GTSNPN and CDR2 SVGIG (reference sequence). The CDR3 DNA reads TGTGCCTGGAGTGAGCCCTACGAGCAGTACTTC. Its translation is CAWSEPYEQYF.

This clonotype was observed a few times. This chain connects TRBV5-1 to TRBJ1-1, with 12 bases aligning to TRBD1. The CDR3 is made up of 17 amino acids. The ends lost 0 bases at V and 1 base at J; junction bases unmatched: 4. The germline CDR1 and CDR2 sequences are SGHRS and YFSETQ. Here the CDR3 DNA reads TGCGCCAGCAGCTTGGTGGGGACAGGGGGCAAGAACACTGAAGCTTTCTTT. Translating it yields CASSLVGTGGKNTEAFF.

This clonotype was seen ten or more times. The rearrangement links TRBV29-1 to TRBJ2-5, with TRBD2 matching over 7 bases. The V and J ends lost 5 bases and 0 bases, in that order; junction bases with no gene match: 12. Germline values: CDR1 SQVTM, CDR2 ANQGSEA. The CDR3 length is 16 residues. The CDR3 loop reads CSVSGTNPGYQETQYF. The CDR3 DNA follows: TGCAGCGTTTCCGGGACTAACCCCGGGTACCAAGAGACCCAGTACTTC.

V is TRBV28 and J is TRBJ1-3; tentative D call: TRBD1 (6 bases). With 5 bases removed from V and 4 bases from J, the gap between germline ends came to 15 bases. The CDR3 contains 15 residues. The germline gives CDR1 MDHEN, CDR2 SYDVKM. CDR3 region: CASSHGGARGNTIYF. DNA of the CDR3: TGTGCCAGCAGTCACGGGGGGGCGCGGGGAAACACCATATATTTT.

This clonotype appeared a single time. The chain has TRBV4-2 and TRBJ2-7; D call uncertain. The CDR3 is 15 residues long. Germline loops: CDR1 LGHNA, CDR2 YNFKEQ. V was cut by 0 bases and J by 0 bases, with 9 bases left in between. The CDR3 sequence: CASSQDIVSSYEQYF. CDR3 DNA: TGTGCCAGCAGCCAAGATATAGTAAGCTCCTACGAGCAGTACTTC.

This clonotype appeared many times. V is TRBV28 and J is TRBJ2-4; the D is unclear. Between the trimmed V and J ends, which lost 3 bases and 5 bases, there was a span of 14 bases. CDR1 and CDR2 (germline): MDHEN, SYDVKM. The CDR3 sequence is 15 residues long. DNA for the CDR3: TGTGCCAGCAGTTTGGGCAGGACGACCCAAAACATTCAGTACTTC. This codes for CASSLGRTTQNIQYF. Complete variable domain (other parts from reference TRBV28 and TRBJ2-4): DVKVTQSSRYLVKRTGEKVFLECVQDMDHENMFWYRQDPGLGLRLIYFSYDVKMKEKGDIPEGYSVSREKKERFSLILESASTNQTSMYLCASSLGRTTQNIQYFGAGTRLSVL.

This clonotype has a count of ten or more. A much larger clone differs from this one at a single base, so this may be a read error. In nucleotides, the CDR3 is TGTGCCAGCAGCTTAGACTGGGGGGAGACCCAGTACTTC. This codes for CASSLDWGETQYF. The J gene is TRBJ2-5, the V gene TRBV7-2, with D perhaps given as TRBD1 or TRBD2 (5 bases each). Germline V gene sequence: CDR1 SGHTA, CDR2 FQGNSA. The CDR3 contains 13 residues. Trimming cost V 1 base and J 5 bases, with 8 bases left between them.

The table lists this clonotype with a few counts. V usage is TRBV6-5 and J usage is TRBJ1-1; 10 bases align to TRBD1. Germline V lookup: CDR1 MNHEY, CDR2 SVGAGI. The CDR3 runs 15 residues. V gave up 1 base and J gave up 5 bases; unmatched junction bases: 4. This CDR3 is CASSYLTGGATEAFF. The CDR3 region has the DNA TGTGCCAGCAGTTACTTGACAGGGGGCGCGACTGAAGCTTTCTTT.

This clonotype has at least ten counts. The chain joins TRBV5-1 to TRBJ2-7; no clear D. The CDR3 extends over 14 amino acids. Germline CDR1 reads SGHRS; CDR2 reads YFSETQ. V lost 4 bases and J lost 5, with 16 bases in between. The CDR3 reads CASSPRVAADEQYF. The CDR3 coding sequence is TGCGCCAGCAGCCCCCGGGTAGCTGCAGACGAGCAGTACTTC.

This clonotype has ten or more counts. The chain is built from TRBV7-6 and TRBJ2-1; 13 bases align to TRBD2. V trimming: 0 bases; J trimming: 4 bases; junction bases outside the gene matches: 0. The CDR3 runs 16 residues. Germline V CDR1 and CDR2: SGHVS, FNYEAQ. The CDR3 here is CASSLATSGGYNEQFF. The CDR3 coding sequence is TGTGCCAGCAGCTTAGCGACTAGCGGGGGGTACAATGAGCAGTTCTTC. The whole variable domain, filled in from reference TRBV7-6 and TRBJ2-1, reads GAGVSQSPRYKVTKRGQDVALRCDPISGHVSLYWYRQALGQGPEFLTYFNYEAQQDKSGLPNDRFSAERPEGSISTLTIQRTEQRDSAMYRCASSLATSGGYNEQFFGPGTRLTVL.

The chain combines TRBV7-2 with TRBJ1-5; no clear D. V lost 2 bases and J lost 1, with 6 bases in between. The germline V gene has CDR1 SGHTA and CDR2 FQGNSA. The CDR3 is 14 residues long. DNA for the CDR3: TGTGCCAGCAGCTTACGGCAAAGCAATCAGCCCCAGCATTTT. Protein product: CASSLRQSNQPQHF.

This clonotype was detected many times. The chain carries TRBV29-1 and TRBJ1-5; 8 bases agree with TRBD1. Germline V gene sequence: CDR1 SQVTM, CDR2 ANQGSEA. V shed 7 bases and J 5 bases; nucleotides not matched to a gene: 7. The CDR3 has 13 residues. The CDR3 loop is CSAGQGHDQPQHF. The CDR3 region has the DNA TGCAGCGCTGGACAGGGTCACGATCAGCCCCAGCATTTT.

The chain carries TRBV5-1 and TRBJ1-2; D is unresolved. V lost 0 bases and J lost 0, with 12 bases in between. The CDR3 contains 16 residues. Germline V gene sequence: CDR1 SGHRS, CDR2 YFSETQ. In DNA form, the CDR3 reads TGCGCCAGCAGCTTGGGCTATGGGGTTACTAACTATGGCTACACCTTC. This gives the protein CASSLGYGVTNYGYTF.

This clonotype was seen more than once but under ten times. CDR3 DNA: TGTGCCAGCAGCCAAGATTTGGGACAGTTCGGCGAGCAGTACTTC. Its translation: CASSQDLGQFGEQYF. The rearrangement joins TRBV3-1 to TRBJ2-7; TRBD1 aligns across 7 bases. Germline V CDR1 and CDR2: LGHDT, YNNKEL (reference sequence). CDR3 length: 15 residues. The V gene end was trimmed by 0 bases and the J gene end by 6 bases; junction bases not matched to a gene: 8.

This clonotype was observed a handful of times. Mismatch with germline at one junction end may stem from a read error. V gene TRBV7-9 combines with J gene TRBJ1-2; unclear D gene. The CDR3 is 14 residues long. The germline V gene encodes CDR1 SEHNR and CDR2 FQNEAQ (reference sequence). The CDR3 region has the DNA TGTGCCAGCACCAAAGTAACAGTGAGCTATAGCTACACCTTC. This translates into CASTKVTVSYSYTF.

The J gene is TRBJ1-5, the V gene TRBV4-3, with D perhaps matching TRBD1 (5 bases). Germline CDR1 reads LGHNA; CDR2 reads YSLEER. The ends were cut back, 4 bases at V and 0 bases at J, with 22 bases in the middle. CDR3 size: 19 residues. The CDR3 nucleotides are TGCGCCAGCAGCCGGAATTACGGGACTGATCAGTATAGCAATCAGCCCCAGCATTTT. Its translation is CASSRNYGTDQYSNQPQHF.

The chain has TRBV7-8 and TRBJ1-5; D gene unclear. Germline loops: CDR1 SGHVS, CDR2 FQNEAQ. Trimming pared 3 bases from V and 5 bases from J, leaving 8 bases between. CDR3 size: 13 residues. CDR3 DNA: TGTGCCAGCAGCTTCGGACTCTATCAGCCCCAGCATTTT. Protein sequence: CASSFGLYQPQHF. Complete variable domain (other parts from reference TRBV7-8 and TRBJ1-5): GAGVSQSPRYKVAKRGQDVALRCDPISGHVSLFWYQQALGQGPEFLTYFQNEAQLDKSGLPSDRFFAERPEGSVSTLKIQRTQQEDSAVYLCASSFGLYQPQHFGDGTRLSIL.

The chain links TRBV20-1 to TRBJ2-3, with D tentatively TRBD2 (5 bases). V lost 6 bases to trimming and J lost 5 bases, with 21 bases between them. CDR1 and CDR2 (germline): DFQATT, SNEGSKA (reference sequence). The CDR3 has 15 residues. In DNA, the CDR3 is TGCAGTGCCCAGGAGGCGTTTGGAACGGAAGATACGCAGTATTTT. It is translated as CSAQEAFGTEDTQYF.

The gene calls are TRBV19 and TRBJ2-1, with 8 bases matching TRBD1. This CDR3 comprises 16 residues. Germline CDR1 and CDR2: LNHDA and SQIVND (reference sequence). The junction had 15 bases not matched to a gene; V was cut back by 6 bases and J by 8 bases. The DNA of the CDR3 is TGTGCCAGTAGCGATGCTATTCAGGGGGCGGAGGATGAGCAGTTCTTC. Translating gives CASSDAIQGAEDEQFF.